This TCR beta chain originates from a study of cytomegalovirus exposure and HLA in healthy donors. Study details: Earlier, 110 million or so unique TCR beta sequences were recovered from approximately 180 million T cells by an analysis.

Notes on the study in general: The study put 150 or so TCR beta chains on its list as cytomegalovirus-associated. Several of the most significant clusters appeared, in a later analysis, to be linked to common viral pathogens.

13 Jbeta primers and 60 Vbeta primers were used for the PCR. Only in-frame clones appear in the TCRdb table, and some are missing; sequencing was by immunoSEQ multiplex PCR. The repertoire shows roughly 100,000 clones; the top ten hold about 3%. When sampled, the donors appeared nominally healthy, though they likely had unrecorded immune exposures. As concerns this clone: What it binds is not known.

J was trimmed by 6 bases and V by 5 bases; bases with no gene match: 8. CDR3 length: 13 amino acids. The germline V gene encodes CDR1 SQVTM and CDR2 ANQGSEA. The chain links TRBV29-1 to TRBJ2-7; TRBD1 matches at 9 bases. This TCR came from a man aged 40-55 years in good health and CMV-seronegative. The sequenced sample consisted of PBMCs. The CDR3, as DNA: TGCAGCGTTACCGGGACAGGGTATCTCGAGCAGTACTTC. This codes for CSVTGTGYLEQYF.